This TCR beta chain was sequenced in a study of blood T cells in healthy people across ages. The junction had 19 bases not matched to a gene; V was cut back by 1 base and J by 8 bases. Looked up from germline, CDR1 is SQVTM and CDR2 is ANQGSEA. This CDR3 has 18 amino acids. To note about this clonotype: Antigen specificity is unknown.

Whole-study results and caveats: Among T cells, TCR beta diversity per million cells dropped roughly linearly as age rose.

A second PCR, run for about 6 to 11 cycles, used a sample-barcoded 5' primer plus a J-beta primer mix. Each sample yielded at least 2.5 million CDR3-containing paired-end reads. One entry per CDR3 protein, called by TCRdb with MiXCR from the 5' RACE reads. The data show more than 1,000,000 distinct CDR3 sequences, with almost 25% seen just once and 0.65% to 0.95% held by the top ten. These same records also appear under a second study, on T cells of mothers and their children. As reported in that work: The TCR beta CDR3 read count exceeded 10 million for each mother and was some 2.7 million for each child.

This sequence was found in a girl aged 2 to 10 in good health. J is TRBJ2-4 and V is TRBV29-1; 8 bases line up with TRBD2. Sequencing was performed on blood. The CDR3 bases are TGCAGCGTTGAAGCAGTGAGAGGGACTAGAGGTTACGGGGACATTCAGTACTTC. Its translation is CSVEAVRGTRGYGDIQYF.